Listed here are 9 T cell receptor beta chains from one sample, sequenced in a study. MiXCR was run by TCRdb on the RT-PCR reads, yielding one entry per CDR3 protein. Of around 700,000 distinct CDR3 sequences detected, 11% to 15% appear once; the ten largest clones hold 3.6%. Sequencing was carried out using memory CD4+ T cells from blood. These receptors all stem from a female donor in good health, serving as a healthy control.

The CDR3: CASSRDRGAYSNQPQHF. The CDR3 DNA is TGTGCCAGCAGTAGAGACAGGGGGGCCTATAGCAATCAGCCCCAGCATTTT. The V and J genes are TRBV27 and TRBJ1-5, with 9 nucleotides matching TRBD1. V gave up 5 bases and J gave up 0 bases; unmatched junction bases: 8. This CDR3 comprises 17 residues. The germline CDR1 and CDR2 sequences are MNHEY and SMNVEV (reference sequence).

This clonotype has a count of ten or more. This chain uses TRBV20-1 with TRBJ2-7; D may be TRBD2 (6 bases). Germline V CDR1 and CDR2: DFQATT, SNEGSKA (reference sequence). V lost 7 bases to trimming and J lost 0 bases, with 16 bases between them. The CDR3 is made up of 14 amino acids. The CDR3 spells CSVGATGSSYEQYF. The CDR3 region has the DNA TGCAGTGTAGGTGCCACCGGGAGCTCCTACGAGCAGTACTTC.

J is TRBJ1-1 and V is TRBV11-2; D might be TRBD1 (5 bases). Per germline, CDR1 SGHAT and CDR2 FQNNGV. The CDR3 sequence is 15 residues long. The V gene lost 5 bases and the J gene lost 0 bases, with 13 bases spanning the gap. CDR3 loop: CASSNIDSLNTEAFF. For the CDR3, the DNA is TGTGCCAGCAGCAATATCGACAGCTTGAACACTGAAGCTTTCTTT.

This clonotype has a count of ten or more. The V gene is TRBV29-1, the J gene TRBJ2-1; TRBD2 matches 10 bases. V gave up 6 bases and J gave up 7 bases; unmatched junction bases: 9. The germline CDR1 and CDR2 sequences are SQVTM and ANQGSEA. CDR3 size: 14 residues. DNA of the CDR3: TGCAGCGTGAGACCGGGACTAGCGTCGAATGAGCAGTTCTTC. This encodes CSVRPGLASNEQFF.

Ten or more counts support this clonotype. The chain has TRBV6-1 and TRBJ1-1, with TRBD1 as a possible D gene (5 bases). V was clipped by 5 bases and J by 4 bases, with 17 bases between them. Per the germline V gene, CDR1 is MNHNS and CDR2 is SASEGT. This CDR3 is 15 amino acids long. For the CDR3, the DNA is TGTGCCAGCAGTCCCCGGTGGGGGAGGAGCACTGAAGCTTTCTTT. Protein sequence: CASSPRWGRSTEAFF.

This clonotype was picked up a small number of times. V gene TRBV6-2 or TRBV6-3 combines with J gene TRBJ1-2; 9 nucleotides align to TRBD1. From germline, CDR1 is MNHEY and CDR2 SVGEGT. V lost 6 bases and J lost 6; bases outside the gene matches: 8. The CDR3 is made up of 14 amino acids. CDR3 coding DNA: TGTGCCAGCAGATACGCCGGGACAGGGAATGGCTACACCTTC. Residues: CASRYAGTGNGYTF.

The J gene is TRBJ2-3, the V gene TRBV5-1; TRBD2 matches 11 bases. CDR1 SGHRS and CDR2 YFSETQ come from the germline V gene. Trimming cost V 0 bases and J 0 bases; bases outside gene matches: 9. This CDR3 is 19 amino acids long. The CDR3 DNA is TGCGCCAGCAGCTTGGAGGGACTAGCGGTTTCAACTAGCACAGATACGCAGTATTTT. Residues: CASSLEGLAVSTSTDTQYF.

This clonotype was counted ten times or more. The genes are TRBV7-6 and TRBJ1-1; tentative D call: TRBD1 (5 bases). Trimming stripped 5 bases from V and 11 bases from J, with 15 bases between. The CDR3 sequence is 12 residues long. Per germline, CDR1 SGHVS and CDR2 FNYEAQ. The CDR3 region is CASSAGNEGAFF. The CDR3 nucleotides read TGTGCCAGCAGCGCAGGGAATGAAGGGGCTTTCTTT.

This clonotype was seen repeatedly, ten times or more. The V call is TRBV30, the J call TRBJ2-3, with D possibly matching TRBD2 (5 bases). The CDR3 is 12 residues long. The V gene lost 0 bases and the J gene lost 5 bases, with 6 bases spanning the gap. The germline V gene has CDR1 GTSNPN and CDR2 SVGIG (reference sequence). The CDR3 region has the DNA TGTGCCTGGAGTGTGGGAGAAGATACGCAGTATTTT. Translation: CAWSVGEDTQYF.